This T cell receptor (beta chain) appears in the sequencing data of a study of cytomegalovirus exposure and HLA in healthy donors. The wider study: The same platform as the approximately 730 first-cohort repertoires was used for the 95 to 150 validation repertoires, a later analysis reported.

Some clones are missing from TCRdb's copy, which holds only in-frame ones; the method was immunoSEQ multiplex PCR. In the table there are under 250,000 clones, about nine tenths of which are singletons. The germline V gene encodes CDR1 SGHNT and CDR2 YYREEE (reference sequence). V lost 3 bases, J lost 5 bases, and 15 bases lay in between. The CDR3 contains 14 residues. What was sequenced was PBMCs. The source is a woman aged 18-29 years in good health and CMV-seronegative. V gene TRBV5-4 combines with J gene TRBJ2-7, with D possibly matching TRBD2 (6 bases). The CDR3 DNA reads TGTGCCAGCAGCTCGGGACTCCTCCCGCACGAGCAGTACTTC. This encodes CASSSGLLPHEQYF.